The entry below gives a single T cell receptor beta chain sequence along with its context. This clonotype was recorded only once. The antigen it recognizes is unknown. Base qualities are not at hand, and no much larger clone is one base apart. A lone read offers only weak evidence. This sample is part of a study of blood T cells in healthy people across ages (dated by TCRdb to the mid-2010s). Regarding the study in general: In model experiments, template switching captured roughly one uniquely barcoded TCR beta cDNA molecule for every two T cells. The study measured age-related changes in TCR beta repertoire diversity using deep sequencing normalized with unique cDNA molecular identifiers. For two donors (one aged 18 to 30 and one aged 80 or older), the study analyzed two additional independent replicas of 1 million unique cDNA reads from the same blood draw. The donors were split into four age groups: young (average about 16 years), middle-aged (39), aged (62) and long-lived (approximately 80). To avoid experimental bias, donors of different ages were distributed randomly across sequencing lanes. General findings and caveats noted by the study authors: Because donor CMV infection status was unknown, age-related changes in expanded clonotypes were potentially confounded. Total diversity estimates from one million sequenced T cells were considered lower bounds and underestimates. Observed TCR beta diversity correlated strongly with the percentage of naive T cells measured by flow cytometry. Observed TCR beta diversity per million T cells fell roughly linearly with age, and a significant reduction was already apparent by age approximately 40. Compared with the aged group, more naive CD4+ T cells, fewer expanded clones and increased TCR diversity were shown by the long-lived group, suggesting age selection. Since profiling was done on bulk unsorted PBMCs, naive and antigen-experienced compartments could not be conclusively compared.

Systemically healthy Caucasian individuals from Russia, approximately 39 in total and aged about 6 to 95 years, were included as donors. Each donor gave ten milliliters of peripheral blood, drawn into EDTA-treated Vacutainer tubes. Ficoll-Paque density-gradient centrifugation was used to isolate PBMCs, with at least 7 million per sample. Trizol reagent was used to extract total RNA from PBMCs, with at least 5.5 micrograms per sample. For every donor, flow cytometry on a PBMC aliquot measured the percentage of naive CD45RAhigh/CD27high T cells. Trimming costs V 4 bases and J 5 bases, and their ends lie 13 bases apart. Sequences SGHRS (CDR1) and YFSETQ (CDR2) are obtained from the germline V gene. From the cysteine through the phenylalanine, the CDR3 covers 13 amino acids. CDR3 DNA only is kept here, 39 bases in frame from base 1. The library was prepared using 5' RACE. Sequencing used an Illumina HiSeq 2500. A second PCR of about 6 to 11 cycles was run with a J-beta primer mix and a sample-barcoded 5' primer. A unique molecular identifier was introduced onto each TCR beta cDNA molecule by a template-switch 5' adaptor carrying 12 random nucleotides. Each sample yielded at least 2.5 million CDR3-containing paired-end reads. All of the RNA was converted into first-strand cDNA using the Mint cDNA synthesis kit, with a TRBC-specific oligonucleotide serving as the primer. Following uracil-DNA glycosylase treatment, all cDNA underwent a first 18-cycle PCR with the universal primers M1SS and BC2_uni_R. In the source study's methods: Normalization of each sample was performed by random selection of 1 million high-quality reads, each carrying a distinct molecular identifier. Instead of being binned into consensus sequences, reads that shared molecular identifiers were thrown out. MiTCR, run with a Q25 quality threshold and the strictest error-elimination algorithm, handled CDR3 identification, clonotype clustering and error correction. A nonparametric unseen species model with Euler transformation was used to estimate lower-bound total TCR beta diversity. TCRdb reprocessing: public reads trimmed at Q25 with fastp, clones called with MiXCR, in-frame beta chains kept. For every CDR3 protein sequence, its rows merge into one entry that carries the most common genes and DNA. For this entry, the V and J calls and clone size follow TCRdb and not the study's own pipeline. Across this sample there are under 1,000,000 distinct CDR3 sequences, with roughly 46% seen only once. The leading ten clones occupy roughly 18% of the sample.

The specimen was blood. This TCR was recovered from a man of 80 years or more in good health. The chain employs TRBV5-1 and TRBJ2-7; the D gene is unclear. The CDR3 sequence is CASSITPRDEQYF. The sequenced DNA is TGCGCCAGCAGCATAACCCCACGAGACGAGCAGTACTTC.